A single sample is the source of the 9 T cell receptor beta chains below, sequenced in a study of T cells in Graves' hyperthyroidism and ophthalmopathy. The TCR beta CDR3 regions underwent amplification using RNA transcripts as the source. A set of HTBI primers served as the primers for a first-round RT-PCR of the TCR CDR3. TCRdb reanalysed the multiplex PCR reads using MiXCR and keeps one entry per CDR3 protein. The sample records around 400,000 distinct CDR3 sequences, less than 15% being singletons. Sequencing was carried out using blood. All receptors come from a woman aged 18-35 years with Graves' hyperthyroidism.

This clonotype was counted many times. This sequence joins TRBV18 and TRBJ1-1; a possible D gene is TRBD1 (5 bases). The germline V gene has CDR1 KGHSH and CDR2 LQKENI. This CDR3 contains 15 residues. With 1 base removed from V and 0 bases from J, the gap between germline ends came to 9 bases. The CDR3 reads CASSPRAGMNTEAFF. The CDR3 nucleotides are TGTGCCAGCTCACCACGGGCAGGGATGAACACTGAAGCTTTCTTT.

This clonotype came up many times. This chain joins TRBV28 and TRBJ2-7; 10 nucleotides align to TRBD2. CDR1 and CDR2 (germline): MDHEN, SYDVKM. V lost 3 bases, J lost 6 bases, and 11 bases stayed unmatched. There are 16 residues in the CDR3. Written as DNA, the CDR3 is TGTGCCAGCAGTTTTGGGCTAGCGGGAGTAAACGGCGAGCAGTACTTC. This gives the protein CASSFGLAGVNGEQYF.

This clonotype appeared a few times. The CDR3 sequence: CASSLDPSGVTEAFF. The CDR3 nucleotides read TGTGCCAGCAGTTTAGACCCCTCAGGGGTTACTGAAGCTTTCTTT. The V call is TRBV12-3 or TRBV12-4, the J call TRBJ1-1, with a possible D match to TRBD1 (6 bases). Trimming pared 1 base from V and 5 bases from J, leaving 14 bases between. The CDR3 has 15 amino acids.

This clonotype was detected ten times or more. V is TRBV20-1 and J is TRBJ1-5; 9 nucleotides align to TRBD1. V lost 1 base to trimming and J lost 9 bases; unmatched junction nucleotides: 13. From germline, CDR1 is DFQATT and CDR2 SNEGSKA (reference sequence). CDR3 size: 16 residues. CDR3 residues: CSARALQGQGFGPQHF. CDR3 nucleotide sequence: TGCAGTGCTAGAGCCTTACAGGGACAGGGCTTTGGGCCCCAGCATTTT.

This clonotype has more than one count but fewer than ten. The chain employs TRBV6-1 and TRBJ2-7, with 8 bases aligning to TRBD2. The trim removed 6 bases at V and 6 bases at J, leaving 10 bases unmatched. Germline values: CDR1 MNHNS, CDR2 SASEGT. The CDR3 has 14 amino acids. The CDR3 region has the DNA TGTGCCAGCAGAGTGGTCGGGGGGGGTGGCGAGCAGTACTTC. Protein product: CASRVVGGGGEQYF.

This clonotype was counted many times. The CDR3 bases are TGTGCCAGCAGCCGGGGGCCGGGGGACACCATATATTTT. Translated, it gives CASSRGPGDTIYF. This rearrangement joins TRBV7-2 to TRBJ1-3; D is possibly TRBD1 (6 bases). The CDR3 runs 13 residues. The ends were cut back, 5 bases at V and 8 bases at J, with 13 bases in the middle. Per the germline V gene, CDR1 is SGHTA and CDR2 is FQGNSA.

The CDR3 sequence: CASSHNSGSEQYF. DNA of the CDR3: TGCGCCAGCAGCCACAATTCAGGGAGCGAGCAGTACTTC. The rearrangement joins TRBV4-1 to TRBJ2-7, with D perhaps being TRBD1 or TRBD2 (5 bases each). V was clipped by 3 bases and J by 6 bases, with 12 bases between them. The germline gives CDR1 MGHRA, CDR2 YSYEKL. There are 13 residues in the CDR3.

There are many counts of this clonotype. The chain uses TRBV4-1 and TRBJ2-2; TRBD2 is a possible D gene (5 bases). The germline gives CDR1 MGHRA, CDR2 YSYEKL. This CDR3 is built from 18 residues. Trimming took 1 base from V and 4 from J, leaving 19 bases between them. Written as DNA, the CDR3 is TGCGCCAGCAGCCAAGGGGTTCTGAGGGCTCGACCCACCGGGGAGCTGTTTTTT. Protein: CASSQGVLRARPTGELFF.

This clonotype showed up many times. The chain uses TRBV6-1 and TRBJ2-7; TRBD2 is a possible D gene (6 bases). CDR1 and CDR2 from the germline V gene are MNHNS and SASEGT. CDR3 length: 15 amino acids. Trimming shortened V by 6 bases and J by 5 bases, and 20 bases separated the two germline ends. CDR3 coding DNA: TGTGCCAGCAGCGTTAAGGGAGGAGCCCTGGACGAGCAGTACTTC. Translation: CASSVKGGALDEQYF.